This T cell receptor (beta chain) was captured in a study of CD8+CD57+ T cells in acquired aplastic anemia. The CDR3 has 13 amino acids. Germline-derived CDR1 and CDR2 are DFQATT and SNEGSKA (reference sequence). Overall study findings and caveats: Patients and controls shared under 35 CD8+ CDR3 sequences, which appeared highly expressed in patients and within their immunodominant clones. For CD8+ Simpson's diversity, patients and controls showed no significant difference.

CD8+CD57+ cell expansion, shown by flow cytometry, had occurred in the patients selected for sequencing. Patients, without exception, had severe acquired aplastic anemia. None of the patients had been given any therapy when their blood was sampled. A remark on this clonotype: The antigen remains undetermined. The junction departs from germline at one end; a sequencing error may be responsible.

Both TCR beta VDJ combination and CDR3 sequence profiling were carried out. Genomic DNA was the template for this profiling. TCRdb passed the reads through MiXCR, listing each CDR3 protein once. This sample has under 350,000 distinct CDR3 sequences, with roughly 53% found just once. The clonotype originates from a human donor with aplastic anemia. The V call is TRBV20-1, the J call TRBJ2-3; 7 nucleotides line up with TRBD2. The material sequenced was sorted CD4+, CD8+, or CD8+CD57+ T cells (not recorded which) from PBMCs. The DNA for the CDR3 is TGCAGTGCTTTCTCCATGGCCGGGACTATCATCCTTTTT. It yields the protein CSAFSMAGTIILF.